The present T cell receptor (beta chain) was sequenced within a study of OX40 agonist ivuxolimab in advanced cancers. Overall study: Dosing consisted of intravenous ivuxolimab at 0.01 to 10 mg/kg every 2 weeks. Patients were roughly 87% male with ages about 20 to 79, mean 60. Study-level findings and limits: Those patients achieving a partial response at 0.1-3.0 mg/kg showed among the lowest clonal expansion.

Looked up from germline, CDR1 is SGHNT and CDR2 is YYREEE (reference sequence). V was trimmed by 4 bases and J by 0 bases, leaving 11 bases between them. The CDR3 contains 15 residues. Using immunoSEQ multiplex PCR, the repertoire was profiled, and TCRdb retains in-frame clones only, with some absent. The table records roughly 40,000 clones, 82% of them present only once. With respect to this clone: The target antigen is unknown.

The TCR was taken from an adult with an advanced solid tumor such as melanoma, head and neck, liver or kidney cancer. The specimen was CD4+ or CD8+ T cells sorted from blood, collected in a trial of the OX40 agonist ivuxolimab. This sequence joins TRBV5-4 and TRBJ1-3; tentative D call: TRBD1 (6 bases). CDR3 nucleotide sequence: TGTGCCAGCAGCATCAGGGGACCCTCTGGAAACACCATATATTTT. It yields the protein CASSIRGPSGNTIYF.